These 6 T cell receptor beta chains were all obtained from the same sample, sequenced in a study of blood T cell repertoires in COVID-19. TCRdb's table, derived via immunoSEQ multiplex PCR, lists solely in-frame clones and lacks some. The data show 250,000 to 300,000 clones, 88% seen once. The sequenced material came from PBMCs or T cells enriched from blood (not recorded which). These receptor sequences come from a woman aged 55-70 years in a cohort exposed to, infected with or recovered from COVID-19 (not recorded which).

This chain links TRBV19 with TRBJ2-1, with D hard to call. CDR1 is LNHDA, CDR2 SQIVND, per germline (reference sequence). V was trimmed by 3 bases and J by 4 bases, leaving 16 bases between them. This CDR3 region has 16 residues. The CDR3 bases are TGTGCCAGTAGTATTGGCCATCAGGCAGAGTACAATGAGCAGTTCTTC. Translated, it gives CASSIGHQAEYNEQFF.

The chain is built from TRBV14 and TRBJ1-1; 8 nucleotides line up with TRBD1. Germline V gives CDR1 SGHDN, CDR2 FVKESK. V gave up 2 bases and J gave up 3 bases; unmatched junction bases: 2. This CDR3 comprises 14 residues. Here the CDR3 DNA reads TGTGCCAGCAGCCAACAGGGGGCGGACACTGAAGCTTTCTTT. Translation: CASSQQGADTEAFF.

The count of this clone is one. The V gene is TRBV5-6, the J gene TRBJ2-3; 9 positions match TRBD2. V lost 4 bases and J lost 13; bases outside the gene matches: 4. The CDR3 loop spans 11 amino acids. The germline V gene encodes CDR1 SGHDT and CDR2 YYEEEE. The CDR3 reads CASSLGTSKYF. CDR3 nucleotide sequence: TGTGCCAGCAGCCTTGGGACTAGCAAGTATTTT.

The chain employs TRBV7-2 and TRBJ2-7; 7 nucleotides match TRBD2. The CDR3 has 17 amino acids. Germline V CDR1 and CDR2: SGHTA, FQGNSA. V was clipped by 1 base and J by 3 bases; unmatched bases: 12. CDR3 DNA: TGTGCCAGCAGCTTAGAGGAGGCTGGGAGGGGCTACTACGAGCAGTACTTC. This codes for CASSLEEAGRGYYEQYF.

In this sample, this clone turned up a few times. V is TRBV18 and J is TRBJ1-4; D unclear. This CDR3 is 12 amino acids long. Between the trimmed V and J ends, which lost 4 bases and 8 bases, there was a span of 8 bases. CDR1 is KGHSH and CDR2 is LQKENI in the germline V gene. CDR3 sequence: CASSQQSEKLFF. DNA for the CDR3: TGTGCCAGCTCACAACAGAGCGAAAAACTGTTTTTT.

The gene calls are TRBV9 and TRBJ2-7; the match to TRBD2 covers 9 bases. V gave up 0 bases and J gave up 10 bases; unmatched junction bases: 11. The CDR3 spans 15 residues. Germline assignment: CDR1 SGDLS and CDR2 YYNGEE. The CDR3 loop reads CASSVGFGTSLIQYF. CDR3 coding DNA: TGTGCCAGCAGCGTAGGCTTCGGGACTAGCTTAATTCAGTACTTC.